These 10 T cell receptor beta chains were sequenced from one sample in a study of shared clonotypes between healthy human individuals. CD8 cells regarded as naive lacked CD45RO, were positively chosen for CCR7, and omitted terminally differentiated effector memory CD45RA+ cells. Here immunoSEQ multiplex PCR was the method, and the copy in TCRdb shows in-frame clones only, minus some. The repertoire has some 2,000,000 clones, approximately 95% of them found once; the top ten carry 0.85% to 1.3%. What was sequenced was naive CD8+ T cells sorted from blood. These receptors originate from a man aged 18 to 30 in good health.

The chain uses TRBV15 and TRBJ1-2; 10 bases agree with TRBD1. The CDR3 is 15 residues long. CDR1 is LNHNV and CDR2 is YYDKDF in the germline V gene (reference sequence). The trim removed 3 bases at V and 5 bases at J, leaving 6 bases unmatched. As DNA, the CDR3 is TGTGCCACCAGCAGCGACAGGGGGCCGAGGTATGGCTACACCTTC. Its protein is CATSSDRGPRYGYTF.

The V call is TRBV5-1, the J call TRBJ1-4; D remains ambiguous. Between the trimmed V and J ends, which lost 0 bases and 5 bases, there was a span of 11 bases. The germline CDR1 and CDR2 sequences are SGHRS and YFSETQ. The CDR3 is 15 amino acids. CDR3 sequence (DNA): TGCGCCAGCAGCTTGGAGTGGGCAGTGAATGAAAAACTGTTTTTT. It encodes CASSLEWAVNEKLFF.

The chain links TRBV7-6 to TRBJ2-5; D gene ambiguous. Trimming shortened V by 5 bases and J by 2 bases, and 12 bases separated the two germline ends. This CDR3 spans 14 amino acids. The germline V gene encodes CDR1 SGHVS and CDR2 FNYEAQ. The CDR3 loop is CASSQPRIQETQYF. In nucleotides, the CDR3 is TGTGCCAGCAGCCAACCGCGGATTCAAGAGACCCAGTACTTC.

Notes on this clone: Other DNA sequences in this specimen translate into the identical CDR3. This CDR3 is CASSLEGSGANVLTF. Written as DNA, the CDR3 is TGTGCCAGCAGCTTAGAGGGATCTGGGGCCAACGTCCTGACTTTC. The chain employs TRBV13 and TRBJ2-6; D is unresolved. From germline, CDR1 is PRHDT and CDR2 FYEKMQ (reference sequence). The CDR3 contains 15 residues. V was shortened by 1 base and J by 1 base, with 5 bases between the two germline ends.

This clone was seen more than once but under ten times. This sequence joins TRBV19 and TRBJ2-7, with D maybe TRBD2 (5 bases). This CDR3 has 14 residues. V lost 3 bases, J lost 3 bases, and 12 bases lay in between. Germline-derived CDR1 and CDR2 are LNHDA and SQIVND (reference sequence). This chain's CDR3 is CASSMKGDYYEQYF. CDR3 in DNA: TGTGCCAGTAGTATGAAGGGAGATTACTACGAGCAGTACTTC. Using reference TRBV19 and TRBJ2-7 for the parts outside the CDR3, the full variable domain is DGGITQSPKYLFRKEGQNVTLSCEQNLNHDAMYWYRQDPGQGLRLIYYSQIVNDFQKGDIAEGYSVSREKKESFPLTVTSAQKNPTAFYLCASSMKGDYYEQYFGPGTRLTVT.

On this clone: Other DNA sequences within the sample encode an identical CDR3. The V and J genes are TRBV27 and TRBJ1-2, with 9 bases that match TRBD1. Germline V gene data show CDR1 as MNHEY and CDR2 as SMNVEV (reference sequence). This CDR3 has 13 residues. With 6 bases clipped from V and 4 bases from J, the junction kept 3 bases outside the gene matches. The DNA of the CDR3 is TGTGCCAGCAGCTCGACAGGGGGCTATGGCTACACCTTC. As protein: CASSSTGGYGYTF.

In its sample, this clone was seen once. V usage is TRBV27 and J usage is TRBJ1-1, with 8 bases fitting TRBD1. Germline values: CDR1 MNHEY, CDR2 SMNVEV (reference sequence). This CDR3 has 15 residues. V was pared by 5 bases and J by 4 bases, with 9 bases of the junction left unmatched. CDR3: CASSHLGQGFTEAFF. Written as DNA, the CDR3 is TGTGCCAGCAGTCACCTCGGACAGGGTTTCACTGAAGCTTTCTTT.

On this clone: The same CDR3 arises from other DNA sequences in this sample as well. J is TRBJ2-3 and V is TRBV10-1; D is unresolved. Trimming took off 0 bases at V and 0 bases at J, with 4 bases between the two ends. This CDR3 contains 14 residues. From germline, CDR1 is WNHNN and CDR2 SYGVQD (reference sequence). CDR3 nucleotides: TGCGCCAGCAGTGAGTCAATTAGCACAGATACGCAGTATTTT. It encodes CASSESISTDTQYF.

The J gene is TRBJ2-7, the V gene TRBV15; D not resolved. The CDR3 spans 16 residues. V lost 0 bases and J lost 2, with 14 bases in between. Germline lookup yields CDR1 LNHNV and CDR2 YYDKDF (reference sequence). DNA of the CDR3: TGTGCCACCAGCAGAGATGGTACAGCACTTACCTACGAGCAGTACTTC. Translated: CATSRDGTALTYEQYF.

The chain combines TRBV7-2 with TRBJ2-1; TRBD1 agrees at 9 bases. Germline V CDR1 and CDR2: SGHTA, FQGNSA. CDR3 size: 16 residues. The V gene end was trimmed by 5 bases and the J gene end by 0 bases; junction bases not matched to a gene: 5. CDR3 nucleotide sequence: TGTGCCAGCAGCCCCTGGGACAGGGACTCCTACAATGAGCAGTTCTTC. As protein: CASSPWDRDSYNEQFF. The complete variable domain, with remaining parts taken from reference TRBV7-2 and TRBJ2-1, reads GAGVSQSPSNKVTEKGKDVELRCDPISGHTALYWYRQSLGQGLEFLIYFQGNSAPDKSGLPSDRFSAERTGGSVSTLTIQRTQQEDSAVYLCASSPWDRDSYNEQFFGPGTRLTVL.